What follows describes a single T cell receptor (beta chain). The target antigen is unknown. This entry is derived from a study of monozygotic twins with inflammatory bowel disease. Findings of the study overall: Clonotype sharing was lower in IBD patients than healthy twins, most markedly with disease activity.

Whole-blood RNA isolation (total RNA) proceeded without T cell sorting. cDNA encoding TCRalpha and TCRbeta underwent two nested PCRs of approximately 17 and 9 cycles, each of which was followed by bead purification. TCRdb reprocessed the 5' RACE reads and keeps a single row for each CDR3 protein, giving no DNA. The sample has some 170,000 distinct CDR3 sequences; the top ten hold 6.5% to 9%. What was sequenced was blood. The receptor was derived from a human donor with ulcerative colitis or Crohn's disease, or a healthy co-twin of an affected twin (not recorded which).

The CDR3 reads CASSLGAAGGTNEQFF. The gene calls are TRBV7-6 and TRBJ2-1; the D call from TCRdb, TRBD2, cannot be confirmed without DNA. The CDR3 has 16 amino acids. Germline CDR1 reads SGHVS; CDR2 reads FNYEAQ. The complete variable domain, with remaining parts taken from reference TRBV7-6 and TRBJ2-1, reads GAGVSQSPRYKVTKRGQDVALRCDPISGHVSLYWYRQALGQGPEFLTYFNYEAQQDKSGLPNDRFSAERPEGSISTLTIQRTEQRDSAMYRCASSLGAAGGTNEQFFGPGTRLTVL.